Below are 27 T cell receptor beta chains sequenced from a single sample in a study of cytotoxic CD8 clonotypes in ibrutinib-treated CLL. Libraries were prepared by immunoSEQ multiplex PCR; TCRdb keeps only in-frame clonotypes and omits some of them. The data contain around 250,000 clones, 70% of them singletons. Sequenced material: PBMCs, taken after 24 months of ibrutinib treatment. Every receptor here comes from a human donor with chronic lymphocytic leukemia.

The V and J genes are TRBV7-2 and TRBJ2-3, with D perhaps TRBD1 (5 bases). This CDR3 comprises 16 residues. CDR1 and CDR2 (germline): SGHTA, FQGNSA. V was trimmed by 4 bases and J by 3 bases, leaving 17 bases between them. The CDR3 protein is CASSSGGAAGTDTQYF. The CDR3 DNA follows: TGTGCCAGCAGCTCCGGTGGGGCCGCCGGGACAGATACGCAGTATTTT.

This chain uses TRBV27 with TRBJ1-1; 9 nucleotides line up with TRBD1. The CDR3 spans 16 residues. CDR1 and CDR2 (germline): MNHEY, SMNVEV (reference sequence). The junction had 11 bases not matched to a gene; V was cut back by 5 bases and J by 4 bases. CDR3 residues: CASSTYRGQGTTEAFF. CDR3 nucleotide sequence: TGTGCCAGCAGTACATACAGGGGGCAAGGTACCACTGAAGCTTTCTTT.

The chain carries TRBV5-1 and TRBJ2-3; 7 nucleotides line up with TRBD1. Per germline, CDR1 SGHRS and CDR2 YFSETQ. The CDR3 sequence is 15 residues long. V shed 3 bases and J 4 bases; nucleotides not matched to a gene: 8. DNA for the CDR3: TGCGCCAGCAGCTCAGACAGGGAGTGGGCAGATACGCAGTATTTT. Translation: CASSSDREWADTQYF.

This chain's CDR3 is CASSYNKGLADGDEQFF. The CDR3 coding sequence is TGTGCCAGCAGCTACAATAAGGGACTAGCCGACGGAGATGAGCAGTTCTTC. The chain uses TRBV11-3 and TRBJ2-1, with TRBD2 identical over 9 bases. J was trimmed by 8 bases and V by 4 bases; bases with no gene match: 15. The germline V gene has CDR1 SGHNT and CDR2 YENEEA. This CDR3 spans 17 amino acids. Supplemented by reference TRBV11-3 and TRBJ2-1, the full variable domain reads EAGVVQSPRYKIIEKKQPVAFWCNPISGHNTLYWYLQNLGQGPELLIRYENEEAVDDSQLPKDRFSAERLKGVDSTLKIQPAELGDSAVYLCASSYNKGLADGDEQFFGPGTRLTVL.

This sequence joins TRBV19 and TRBJ2-3; perhaps D is TRBD1 or TRBD2 (5 bases each). V lost 5 bases and J lost 3, with 18 bases in between. The CDR3 spans 16 residues. The V gene's germline CDR1 is LNHDA and CDR2 SQIVND (reference sequence). The CDR3 sequence is CASSPLGTAGTDTQYF. The CDR3 coding sequence is TGTGCCAGTAGTCCCCTCGGGACGGCTGGGACAGATACGCAGTATTTT. Full variable domain (rest looked up from reference TRBV19 and TRBJ2-3): DGGITQSPKYLFRKEGQNVTLSCEQNLNHDAMYWYRQDPGQGLRLIYYSQIVNDFQKGDIAEGYSVSREKKESFPLTVTSAQKNPTAFYLCASSPLGTAGTDTQYFGPGTRLTVL.

This chain links TRBV28 with TRBJ1-5; TRBD1 is a possible D gene (5 bases). This CDR3 has 15 amino acids. The V gene lost 3 bases and the J gene lost 2 bases, with 11 bases spanning the gap. Germline CDR1 is MDHEN and CDR2 is SYDVKM. CDR3 coding DNA: TGTGCCAGCAGTTTTGGTTGGGGGGGCAATCAGCCCCAGCATTTT. Translated, it gives CASSFGWGGNQPQHF.

The V gene is TRBV27, the J gene TRBJ1-6; D is ambiguous. The germline V gene has CDR1 MNHEY and CDR2 SMNVEV (reference sequence). The CDR3 runs 13 residues. V dropped 10 bases and J dropped 10 bases, with 17 bases sitting between them. The CDR3 loop reads CATGSRGGSPLHF. CDR3 sequence (DNA): TGTGCCACCGGATCTAGAGGTGGATCACCCCTCCACTTT.

The chain links TRBV29-1 to TRBJ2-2; 8 bases fit TRBD2. Germline V gene sequence: CDR1 SQVTM, CDR2 ANQGSEA. V gave up 7 bases and J gave up 0 bases; unmatched junction bases: 1. This CDR3 is built from 13 residues. In DNA, the CDR3 is TGCAGCGGGGGACTAGCGAACACCGGGGAGCTGTTTTTT. Its protein is CSGGLANTGELFF.

The V call is TRBV29-1, the J call TRBJ2-1; the D is unclear. This CDR3 contains 15 residues. The germline gives CDR1 SQVTM, CDR2 ANQGSEA. V lost 4 bases and J 7 bases, leaving 20 bases between the germline ends. The CDR3 spells CSVAVGVAKGNEQFF. In nucleotides, the CDR3 is TGCAGCGTTGCCGTAGGAGTGGCGAAGGGAAATGAGCAGTTCTTC.

This clone appeared once. The V call is TRBV19, the J call TRBJ2-2; D may be TRBD2 (5 bases). V lost 3 bases to trimming and J lost 7 bases, with 18 bases between them. CDR1 is LNHDA, CDR2 SQIVND, per germline (reference sequence). The CDR3 loop spans 16 amino acids. The CDR3 reads CASSIYSGEMDGELFF. As DNA, the CDR3 is TGTGCCAGTAGTATTTATTCCGGGGAAATGGACGGGGAGCTGTTTTTT.

The V gene is TRBV2, the J gene TRBJ1-5; 7 bases are shared with TRBD1. Unmatched junction bases numbered 1, after V lost 1 base and J lost 1 base. The germline V gene encodes CDR1 SNHLY and CDR2 FYNNEI. This CDR3 comprises 15 residues. The CDR3 loop is CASSEGRGSNQPQHF. CDR3 sequence (DNA): TGTGCCAGCAGTGAAGGCAGGGGGAGCAATCAGCCCCAGCATTTT.

The chain links TRBV7-9 to TRBJ1-1; D is perhaps TRBD1 (6 bases). The CDR3 runs 13 residues. Germline CDR1 and CDR2: SEHNR and FQNEAQ (reference sequence). V lost 6 bases to trimming and J lost 7 bases, with 15 bases between them. CDR3 amino acids: CASRPTGKGEAFF. The CDR3 region has the DNA TGTGCCAGCAGACCAACAGGGAAGGGTGAAGCTTTCTTT.

The chain carries TRBV7-2 and TRBJ2-7; D gene ambiguous. Trimming cost V 2 bases and J 4 bases, with 9 bases left between them. Germline-derived CDR1 and CDR2 are SGHTA and FQGNSA. CDR3 size: 13 residues. Here the CDR3 reads CASSLWFMYEQYF. CDR3 nucleotide sequence: TGTGCCAGCAGCTTATGGTTTATGTACGAGCAGTACTTC.

V gene TRBV27 combines with J gene TRBJ2-2; the D is unclear. Germline V gene data show CDR1 as MNHEY and CDR2 as SMNVEV (reference sequence). The CDR3 runs to 18 residues. Trimming pared 0 bases from V and 5 bases from J, leaving 19 bases between. CDR3 nucleotide sequence: TGTGCCAGCAGTTTATCGCCCTGGCCCGGTAGTCAGACCGGGGAGCTGTTTTTT. Translation: CASSLSPWPGSQTGELFF.

CDR3 in DNA: TGTGCCAGCAGTAAGGACGCGGTCAACGAGCAGTACTTC. Amino acid sequence: CASSKDAVNEQYF. The J gene is TRBJ2-7, the V gene TRBV6-1, with D uncertain. This CDR3 region has 13 residues. Trimming took 5 bases from V and 5 from J, leaving 13 bases between them. Per the germline V gene, CDR1 is MNHNS and CDR2 is SASEGT.

V and J are TRBV2 and TRBJ1-5; D remains unclear. Per the germline V gene, CDR1 is SNHLY and CDR2 is FYNNEI. The CDR3 is 15 residues long. Between the trimmed V and J ends, which lost 3 bases and 1 base, there was a span of 10 bases. Here the CDR3 reads CASSDGVISNQPQHF. The CDR3 nucleotides read TGTGCCAGCAGTGATGGGGTAATAAGCAATCAGCCCCAGCATTTT. Together with reference TRBV2 and TRBJ1-5, the CDR3 gives the full variable domain: EPEVTQTPSHQVTQMGQEVILRCVPISNHLYFYWYRQILGQKVEFLVSFYNNEISEKSEIFDDQFSVERPDGSNFTLKIRSTKLEDSAMYFCASSDGVISNQPQHFGDGTRLSIL.

This sequence joins TRBV5-1 and TRBJ2-7; no clear D. This CDR3 is 14 amino acids long. With 0 bases removed from V and 6 bases from J, the gap between germline ends came to 13 bases. The germline V gene has CDR1 SGHRS and CDR2 YFSETQ. The CDR3 loop reads CASSLEWVGGEQYF. CDR3 DNA: TGCGCCAGCAGCTTGGAATGGGTCGGTGGCGAGCAGTACTTC.

This clone was found once. The V gene is TRBV27, the J gene TRBJ2-1; 12 bases match TRBD1. The germline V gene encodes CDR1 MNHEY and CDR2 SMNVEV (reference sequence). CDR3 size: 15 residues. The ends lost 6 bases at V and 7 bases at J; junction bases unmatched: 7. DNA for the CDR3: TGTGCCAGCAGCCCCGGGACAGGGGGCGGGAATGAGCAGTTCTTC. It yields the protein CASSPGTGGGNEQFF.

This clone has more than one count but fewer than ten. J is TRBJ2-5 and V is TRBV6-5; 11 nucleotides line up with TRBD2. Trimming at V came to 5 bases and at J to 3 bases, leaving 5 bases not matched to a gene. This CDR3 has 15 residues. Germline V gives CDR1 MNHEY, CDR2 SVGAGI. The CDR3 region has the DNA TGTGCCAGCAGTCTCGGGACTAGCGGAAAAGAGACCCAGTACTTC. Its translation is CASSLGTSGKETQYF.

The chain employs TRBV5-1 and TRBJ2-5, with a possible D match to TRBD2 (6 bases). The V end lost 0 bases, the J end lost 3 bases, and 12 bases lay between the germline ends. Germline lookup yields CDR1 SGHRS and CDR2 YFSETQ. The CDR3 spans 15 residues. In DNA, the CDR3 is TGCGCCAGCAGCTTGGTAGGGACTCTTGAAGAGACCCAGTACTTC. It is translated as CASSLVGTLEETQYF. Combining the CDR3 with reference TRBV5-1 and TRBJ2-5 gives the whole variable domain KAGVTQTPRYLIKTRGQQVTLSCSPISGHRSVSWYQQTPGQGLQFLFEYFSETQRNKGNFPGRFSGRQFSNSRSEMNVSTLELGDSALYLCASSLVGTLEETQYFGPGTRLLVL.

The chain uses TRBV4-3 and TRBJ2-7; 9 bases line up with TRBD1. V lost 0 bases, J lost 4 bases, and 4 bases stayed unmatched. Germline loops: CDR1 LGHNA, CDR2 YSLEER. The length of the CDR3 is 15 residues. The CDR3 nucleotides read TGCGCCAGCAGCCAAGATGACAGGGGGGGATACGAGCAGTACTTC. This gives the protein CASSQDDRGGYEQYF.

This sequence joins TRBV6-5 and TRBJ2-3, with 10 positions matching TRBD2. This CDR3 region has 15 residues. Germline values: CDR1 MNHEY, CDR2 SVGAGI. With 6 bases clipped from V and 3 bases from J, the junction kept 6 bases outside the gene matches. CDR3 loop: CASRDASGSTDTQYF. The CDR3 DNA follows: TGTGCCAGCAGGGACGCTAGCGGGAGTACAGATACGCAGTATTTT.

The chain carries TRBV7-9 and TRBJ2-5; D perhaps matches TRBD2 (5 bases). CDR3 length: 12 amino acids. Germline V lookup: CDR1 SEHNR, CDR2 FQNEAQ (reference sequence). Trimming stripped 3 bases from V and 5 bases from J, with 7 bases between. The CDR3 region is CASSLRAETQYF. For the CDR3, the DNA is TGTGCCAGCAGCTTGAGGGCGGAGACCCAGTACTTC.

This chain uses TRBV28 with TRBJ2-7; TRBD1 agrees at 9 bases. CDR3 size: 15 residues. Germline V gene sequence: CDR1 MDHEN, CDR2 SYDVKM. V lost 5 bases, J lost 6 bases, and 11 bases stayed unmatched. This CDR3 is CASSPPGTGKGEQYF. DNA for the CDR3: TGTGCCAGCAGTCCCCCCGGGACAGGGAAGGGCGAGCAGTACTTC.

The J gene is TRBJ2-7, the V gene TRBV13; no clear D gene. Germline values: CDR1 PRHDT, CDR2 FYEKMQ (reference sequence). The CDR3 is made up of 15 amino acids. Trimming left V 7 bases short and J 3 bases short, with 19 bases between. The CDR3 is CASTTKQRGYYEQYF. CDR3 bases: TGTGCCAGCACCACCAAACAGAGAGGCTACTACGAGCAGTACTTC.

For this clone: Its ends do not fully match the called genes, so a read error is possible. The chain recombines TRBV9 with TRBJ1-2, with D maybe TRBD1 (5 bases). The CDR3 length is 12 residues. The germline V gene encodes CDR1 SGDLS and CDR2 YYNGEE. CDR3 loop: CASSPTRGEGAF. For the CDR3, the DNA is TGTGCCAGCAGTCCCACGAGGGGAGAAGGAGCCTTC.

The V call is TRBV5-1, the J call TRBJ2-1; no firm D call. The CDR3 has 18 amino acids. Looked up from germline, CDR1 is SGHRS and CDR2 is YFSETQ. V lost 3 bases to trimming and J lost 0 bases, with 19 bases between them. The CDR3 DNA sequence: TGCGCCAGCAGCTCCCTTCATGCCCGGCGGAGCTCCTACAATGAGCAGTTCTTC. Its protein product is CASSSLHARRSSYNEQFF. The entire variable domain, with the rest obtained from reference TRBV5-1 and TRBJ2-1, is as follows: KAGVTQTPRYLIKTRGQQVTLSCSPISGHRSVSWYQQTPGQGLQFLFEYFSETQRNKGNFPGRFSGRQFSNSRSEMNVSTLELGDSALYLCASSSLHARRSSYNEQFFGPGTRLTVL.